Each of the 6 T cell receptor beta chains below was sequenced from the same sample in a study of cytomegalovirus exposure and HLA in healthy donors. Profiling relied on immunoSEQ multiplex PCR, and the TCRdb table lists in-frame clones only, not all of them. The repertoire consists of over 100,000 clones, with more than 70% occurring once and the leading ten covering more than 2%. Sample: PBMCs. The origin of the receptors is a woman under 30 in good health and CMV-seronegative.

This chain joins TRBV27 and TRBJ1-5; D is possibly TRBD1 (5 bases). The V gene lost 8 bases and the J gene lost 2 bases, with 7 bases spanning the gap. This CDR3 has 12 amino acids. Germline V gene sequence: CDR1 MNHEY, CDR2 SMNVEV (reference sequence). The CDR3 is CASAGGNQPQHF. The CDR3 nucleotides read TGTGCCAGCGCGGGGGGCAATCAGCCCCAGCATTTT.

This chain links TRBV18 with TRBJ1-1; D unresolved. Trimming left V 8 bases short and J 2 bases short, with 15 bases between. CDR1 KGHSH and CDR2 LQKENI come from the germline V gene. The CDR3 spans 14 residues. The CDR3 sequence is CASTDGLSNTEAFF. CDR3 coding DNA: TGTGCCAGCACAGACGGACTCTCTAACACTGAAGCTTTCTTT.

The rearrangement uses TRBV9 and TRBJ2-3; TRBD1 is a possible D gene (6 bases). Germline assignment: CDR1 SGDLS and CDR2 YYNGEE. The length of the CDR3 is 17 residues. Trimming pared 5 bases from V and 1 base from J, leaving 20 bases between. As DNA, the CDR3 is TGTGCCAGCAGTCCGGGACATAGCTCTCATGGCACAGATACGCAGTATTTT. This sequence encodes CASSPGHSSHGTDTQYF.

J is TRBJ2-5 and V is TRBV2, with 8 bases that match TRBD2. CDR3 length: 12 residues. The trim removed 7 bases at V and 4 bases at J, leaving 2 bases unmatched. Germline V gene sequence: CDR1 SNHLY, CDR2 FYNNEI. The chain's CDR3 is CASIAGGETQYF. The DNA for the CDR3 is TGTGCCAGCATTGCGGGAGGAGAGACCCAGTACTTC.

The CDR3 DNA sequence: TGTGCCAGCAGCTTAACAGGTTACAATGAGCAGTTCTTC. Translation gives CASSLTGYNEQFF. This sequence joins TRBV7-2 and TRBJ2-1, with a possible D match to TRBD1 (5 bases). CDR1 and CDR2 from the germline V gene are SGHTA and FQGNSA. CDR3 length equals 13 residues. V was clipped by 2 bases and J by 4 bases, with 6 bases between them.

The chain employs TRBV5-6 and TRBJ1-4; D not resolved. With 1 base removed from V and 6 bases from J, the gap between germline ends came to 4 bases. CDR3 length: 12 amino acids. Per the germline V gene, CDR1 is SGHDT and CDR2 is YYEEEE. The CDR3, as DNA: TGTGCCAGCAGCTTGTCCGATGAAAAACTGTTTTTT. This encodes CASSLSDEKLFF.